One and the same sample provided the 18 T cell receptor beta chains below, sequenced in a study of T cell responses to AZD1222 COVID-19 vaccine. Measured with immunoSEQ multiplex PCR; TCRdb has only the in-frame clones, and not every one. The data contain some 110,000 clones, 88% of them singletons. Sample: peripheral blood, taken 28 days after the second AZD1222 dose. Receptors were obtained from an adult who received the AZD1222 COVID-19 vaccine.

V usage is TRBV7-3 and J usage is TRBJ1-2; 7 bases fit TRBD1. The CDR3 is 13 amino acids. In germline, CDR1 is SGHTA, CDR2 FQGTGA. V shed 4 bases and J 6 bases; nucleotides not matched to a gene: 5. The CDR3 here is CASSYRGGNGYTF. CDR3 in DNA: TGTGCCAGCAGCTACAGGGGTGGAAATGGCTACACCTTC. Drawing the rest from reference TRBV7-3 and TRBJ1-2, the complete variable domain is GAGVSQTPSNKVTEKGKYVELRCDPISGHTALYWYRQSLGQGPEFLIYFQGTGAADDSGLPNDRFFAVRPEGSVSTLKIQRTERGDSAVYLCASSYRGGNGYTFGSGTRLTVV.

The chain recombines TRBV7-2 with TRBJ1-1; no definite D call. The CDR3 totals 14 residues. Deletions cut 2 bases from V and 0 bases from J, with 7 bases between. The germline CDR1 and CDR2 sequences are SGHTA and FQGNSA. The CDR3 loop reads CASSLYPMNTEAFF. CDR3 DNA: TGTGCCAGCAGCTTATACCCCATGAACACTGAAGCTTTCTTT.

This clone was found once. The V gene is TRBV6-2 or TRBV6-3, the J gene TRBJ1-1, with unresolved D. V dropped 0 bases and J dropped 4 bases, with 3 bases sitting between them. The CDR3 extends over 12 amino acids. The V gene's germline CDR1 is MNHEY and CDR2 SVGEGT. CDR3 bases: TGTGCCAGCAGTTACTCGCCCACTGAAGCTTTCTTT. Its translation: CASSYSPTEAFF.

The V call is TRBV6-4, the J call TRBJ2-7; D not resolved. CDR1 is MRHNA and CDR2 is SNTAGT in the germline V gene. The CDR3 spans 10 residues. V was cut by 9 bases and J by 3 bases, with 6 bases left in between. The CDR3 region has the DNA TGTGCCAGTCTTTGCTACGAGCAGTACTTC. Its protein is CASLCYEQYF.

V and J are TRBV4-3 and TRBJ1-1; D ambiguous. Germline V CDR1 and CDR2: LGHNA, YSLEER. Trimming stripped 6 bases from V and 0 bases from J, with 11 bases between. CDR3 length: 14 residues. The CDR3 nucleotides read TGCGCCAGCAGTTTCGTGGCCTTGAACACTGAAGCTTTCTTT. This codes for CASSFVALNTEAFF.

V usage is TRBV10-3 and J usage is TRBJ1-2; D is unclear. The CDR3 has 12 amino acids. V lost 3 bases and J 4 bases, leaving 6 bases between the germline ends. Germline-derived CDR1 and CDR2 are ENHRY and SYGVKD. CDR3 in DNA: TGTGCCATCAGTGATTCCGTCTATGGCTACACCTTC. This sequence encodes CAISDSVYGYTF.

The CDR3 loop reads CSGERNEQFF. The CDR3 DNA follows: TGCAGCGGGGAAAGGAATGAGCAGTTCTTC. V usage is TRBV29-1 and J usage is TRBJ2-1; D remains unclear. The length of the CDR3 is 10 residues. Trimming stripped 7 bases from V and 7 bases from J, with 8 bases between. Germline lookup yields CDR1 SQVTM and CDR2 ANQGSEA.

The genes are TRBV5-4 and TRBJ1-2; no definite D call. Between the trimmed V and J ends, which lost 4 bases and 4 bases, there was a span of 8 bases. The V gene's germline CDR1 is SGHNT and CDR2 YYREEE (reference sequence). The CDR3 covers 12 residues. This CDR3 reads CASSERAYGYTF. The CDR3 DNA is TGTGCCAGCAGCGAAAGGGCCTATGGCTACACCTTC.

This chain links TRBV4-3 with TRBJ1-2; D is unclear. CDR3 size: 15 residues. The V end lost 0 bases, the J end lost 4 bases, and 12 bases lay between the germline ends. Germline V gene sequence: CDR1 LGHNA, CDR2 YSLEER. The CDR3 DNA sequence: TGCGCCAGCAGCCAAGATGACGGGGATGGCTATGGCTACACCTTC. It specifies CASSQDDGDGYGYTF.

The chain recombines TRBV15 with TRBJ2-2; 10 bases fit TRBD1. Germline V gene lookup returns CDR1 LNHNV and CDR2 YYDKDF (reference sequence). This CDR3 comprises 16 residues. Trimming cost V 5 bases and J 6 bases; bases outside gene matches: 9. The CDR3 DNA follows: TGTGCCACCAGCGGTCCGGGACAGGGGTTATCCGGGGAGCTGTTTTTT. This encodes CATSGPGQGLSGELFF.

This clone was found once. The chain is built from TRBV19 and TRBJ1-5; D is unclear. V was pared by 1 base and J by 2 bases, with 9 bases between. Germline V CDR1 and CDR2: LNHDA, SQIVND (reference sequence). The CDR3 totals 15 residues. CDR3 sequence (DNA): TGTGCCAGTAGTATAGGGACCGTGGGCAATCAGCCCCAGCATTTT. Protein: CASSIGTVGNQPQHF. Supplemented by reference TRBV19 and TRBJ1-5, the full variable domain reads DGGITQSPKYLFRKEGQNVTLSCEQNLNHDAMYWYRQDPGQGLRLIYYSQIVNDFQKGDIAEGYSVSREKKESFPLTVTSAQKNPTAFYLCASSIGTVGNQPQHFGDGTRLSIL.

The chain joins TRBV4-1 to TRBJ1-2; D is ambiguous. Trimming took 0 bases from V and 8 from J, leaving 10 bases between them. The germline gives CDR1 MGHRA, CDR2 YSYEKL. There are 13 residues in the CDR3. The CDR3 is CASSQDNGFGYTF. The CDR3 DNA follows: TGCGCCAGCAGCCAAGATAACGGGTTCGGCTACACCTTC.

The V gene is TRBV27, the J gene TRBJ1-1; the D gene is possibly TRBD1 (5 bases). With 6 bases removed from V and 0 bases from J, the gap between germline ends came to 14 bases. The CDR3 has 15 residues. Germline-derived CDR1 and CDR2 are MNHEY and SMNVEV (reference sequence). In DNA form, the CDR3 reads TGTGCCAGCAGGTCACACAGGCCTATGAACACTGAAGCTTTCTTT. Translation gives CASRSHRPMNTEAFF.

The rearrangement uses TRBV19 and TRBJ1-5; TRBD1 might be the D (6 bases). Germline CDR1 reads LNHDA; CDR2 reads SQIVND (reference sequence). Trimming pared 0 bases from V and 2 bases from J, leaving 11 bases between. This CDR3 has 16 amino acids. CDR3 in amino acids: CASSIEGGRGNQPQHF. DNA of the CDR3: TGTGCCAGTAGTATAGAGGGGGGGCGAGGCAATCAGCCCCAGCATTTT.

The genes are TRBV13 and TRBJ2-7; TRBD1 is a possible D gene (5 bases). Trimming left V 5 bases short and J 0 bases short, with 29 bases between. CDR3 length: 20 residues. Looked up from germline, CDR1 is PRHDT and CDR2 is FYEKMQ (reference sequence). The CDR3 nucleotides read TGTGCCAGCAGCATCCAGCCAGGGCCCCGCGTTTTGGATAGCTCCTACGAGCAGTACTTC. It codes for CASSIQPGPRVLDSSYEQYF.

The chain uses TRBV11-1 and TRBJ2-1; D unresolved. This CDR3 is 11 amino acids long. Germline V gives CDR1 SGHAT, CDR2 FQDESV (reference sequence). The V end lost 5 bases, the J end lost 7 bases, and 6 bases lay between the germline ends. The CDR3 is CASSPRNEQFF. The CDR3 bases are TGTGCCAGCAGCCCCCGAAATGAGCAGTTCTTC.

The CDR3 coding sequence is TGTGCCAGCAGCGTAGGAGGCTCCGATGAAGCTTTCTTT. Translation: CASSVGGSDEAFF. The chain has TRBV9 and TRBJ1-1; D gene uncertain. The CDR3 is 13 residues long. V was cut by 0 bases and J by 7 bases, with 10 bases left in between. Germline CDR1 SGDLS, CDR2 YYNGEE.

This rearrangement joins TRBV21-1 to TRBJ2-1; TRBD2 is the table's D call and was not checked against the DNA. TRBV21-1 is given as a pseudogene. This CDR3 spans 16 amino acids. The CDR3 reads CASSKGREGPRNEQFF. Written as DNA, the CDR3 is TGTGCCAGCAGCAAAGGGAGGGAGGGCCCTCGGAATGAGCAGTTCTTC.